The clone carrying this TCR beta chain was counted a few times. Each CDR3 protein is one row after TCRdb ran MiXCR on the 5' RACE reads. Of approximately 700,000 distinct CDR3 sequences listed, 15% to 20% are singletons. The data belong to a study of identical twins. Trimming removed 4 bases from V and 4 bases from J, with 12 bases in between. Germline CDR1 is DFQATT and CDR2 is SNEGSKA (reference sequence). The CDR3 consists of 13 residues. These data were also reused for a study on T cells expressing NK-cell markers. As reported in that work: From sorted CD3+CD56+NKG2C+, CD3+CD56+NKG2C- and CD3+CD56-NKG2C+ T cells came the TCR beta repertoires. Dominant NKG2C+ clonotypes in a handful of donors made up roughly 1.0-7.0% of CD8+ T cells.

Sequenced: PBMCs. This sequence joins TRBV20-1 and TRBJ2-3; tentatively, D is TRBD1 (5 bases). This receptor was obtained from a woman aged 18-29 years in good health. CDR3: CSATSRGPDTQYF. For the CDR3, the DNA is TGCAGTGCTACCAGTAGGGGCCCAGATACGCAGTATTTT.